This TCR beta chain was captured by sequencing in a study of blood T cell repertoires in COVID-19. Looking at the study overall: Samples representing acute and convalescent COVID-19 were sourced from the United States, Italy and Spain. Nucleic acid was either cDNA or gDNA, and it came from T cells, B-cell-depleted T cells, or PBMCs.

Seattle's enrolled individuals joined amid active infection and were then monitored longitudinally. The CDR3 contains 13 residues. CDR1 and CDR2 from the germline V gene are MNHNY and SVGAGI (reference sequence). Deletions cut 2 bases from V and 6 bases from J, with 7 bases between. Original handling: Estimation of nucleated cell counts relied on the amplification of reference gene primers. Libraries were prepared by immunoSEQ multiplex PCR; TCRdb keeps only in-frame clonotypes and omits some of them. V, J and clone size reflect that table, while D and trimming were determined from the DNA. The sample holds 120,000 to 150,000 clones; over 75% are singletons and the top ten take around an eighth.

The chain joins TRBV6-6 to TRBJ2-2; D ambiguous. What was sequenced was peripheral blood. This sequence originates from a man younger than 30 with COVID-19, enrolled during active disease. CDR3 residues: CASSYVSPGELFF. The CDR3 DNA reads as TGTGCCAGCAGTTACGTTTCTCCCGGGGAGCTGTTTTTT.